The 10 T cell receptor beta chains given below trace back to one sample, sequenced in a study of beta chain features in type 1 diabetes. Reverse transcription of all isolated RNA meant that expressed TCRB transcripts were sequenced. TCRdb's copy holds only in-frame clones and misses some; the assay was immunoSEQ multiplex PCR. Of about 290,000 clones listed, about 8.5% are singletons. The sample was central memory CD4+ T cells from blood. These receptors all come from a woman between 18 and 29 years old in good health.

This clone was seen a handful of times. In the same sample, other DNA sequences code for this CDR3. The chain carries TRBV18 and TRBJ2-1; TRBD1 agrees at 9 bases. Germline-derived CDR1 and CDR2 are KGHSH and LQKENI. The CDR3 sequence is 15 residues long. Trimming took 3 bases from V and 2 from J; bases not matched to a gene: 2. CDR3 protein: CASSPGQGTYNEQFF. The CDR3 bases are TGTGCCAGCTCACCCGGACAGGGGACCTACAATGAGCAGTTCTTC.

This rearrangement joins TRBV4-1 to TRBJ1-4, with D uncertain. The V end was cut by 1 base, the J end by 8 bases, with 8 bases between. Germline V CDR1 and CDR2: MGHRA, YSYEKL. The CDR3 totals 13 residues. Written as DNA, the CDR3 is TGCGCCAGCAGCCAAGTGCCCGCGGAAAAACTGTTTTTT. It yields the protein CASSQVPAEKLFF.

The chain combines TRBV2 with TRBJ2-1; D call uncertain. The CDR3 loop spans 12 amino acids. The V and J ends lost 6 bases and 10 bases respectively, with 13 bases between them. Germline V CDR1 and CDR2: SNHLY, FYNNEI. The CDR3 DNA sequence: TGTGCCAGCAGACCTTACTTGGAAGAGCAGTTCTTC. This translates into CASRPYLEEQFF.

This clone was counted at least ten times. This CDR3 is also generated by other DNA sequences in the sample. V gene TRBV5-4 combines with J gene TRBJ1-1; 9 nucleotides match TRBD1. The CDR3 loop spans 15 amino acids. The germline gives CDR1 SGHNT, CDR2 YYREEE (reference sequence). Trimming removed 4 bases from V and 4 bases from J; junction bases left unmatched: 8. CDR3 coding DNA: TGTGCCAGCAGCCGGTCGCGGGACAGGGCCACTGAAGCTTTCTTT. Residues: CASSRSRDRATEAFF.

This clone was observed a few times. The chain employs TRBV19 and TRBJ1-2; TRBD1 matches at 7 bases. The ends lost 4 bases at V and 3 bases at J; junction bases unmatched: 8. The CDR3 contains 15 residues. Germline lookup yields CDR1 LNHDA and CDR2 SQIVND (reference sequence). CDR3 bases: TGTGCCAGTAGTAGTCCGGACAGGAGCGACTATGGCTACACCTTC. Translated, it gives CASSSPDRSDYGYTF.

CDR3 nucleotide sequence: TGTGCCAGCAGCCCCCAGGGGGGAAGGGAGCAGTACTTC. Protein product: CASSPQGGREQYF. This chain links TRBV7-2 with TRBJ2-7; D is perhaps TRBD1 (7 bases). The CDR3 length is 13 residues. CDR1 is SGHTA, CDR2 FQGNSA, per germline. Trimming took off 5 bases at V and 7 bases at J, with 15 bases between the two ends.

The chain is built from TRBV7-2 and TRBJ2-5; tentatively, D is TRBD1 or TRBD2 (6 bases each). Germline CDR1 is SGHTA and CDR2 is FQGNSA. The CDR3 extends over 16 amino acids. Between the trimmed V and J ends, which lost 4 bases and 5 bases, there was a span of 20 bases. CDR3 sequence reads: CASSSEGGLKKETQYF. CDR3 nucleotide sequence: TGTGCCAGCAGCTCCGAAGGGGGGCTAAAAAAGGAGACCCAGTACTTC.

This clone was counted between two and nine times. CDR3 coding DNA: TGTGCCAGCAGTGAACGGGGTTATCGGAGTGGCTACACCTTC. Translation: CASSERGYRSGYTF. The rearrangement joins TRBV6-1 to TRBJ1-2; no clear D. The V gene lost 2 bases and the J gene lost 7 bases, with 14 bases spanning the gap. Germline CDR1 MNHNS, CDR2 SASEGT. CDR3 size: 14 residues.

This clone was detected only a few times. The chain links TRBV12-5 to TRBJ2-3, with TRBD2 matching over 11 bases. Per the germline V gene, CDR1 is LGHNT and CDR2 is FRNRAP. The V and J ends lost 4 bases and 4 bases, in that order; junction bases with no gene match: 7. This CDR3 contains 16 residues. The CDR3 DNA reads as TGTGCTAGTGGTTGGGGATCGACTAGCGGGGCAGATACGCAGTATTTT. Its translation is CASGWGSTSGADTQYF.

There are many counts of this clone. This chain connects TRBV29-1 to TRBJ1-1; 9 nucleotides match TRBD1. The CDR3 contains 13 residues. Germline V lookup: CDR1 SQVTM, CDR2 ANQGSEA. J was trimmed by 1 base and V by 7 bases; bases with no gene match: 4. The CDR3 DNA reads as TGCAGCGGAGAGACAGGGGGGAACACTGAAGCTTTCTTT. Amino acid sequence: CSGETGGNTEAFF.